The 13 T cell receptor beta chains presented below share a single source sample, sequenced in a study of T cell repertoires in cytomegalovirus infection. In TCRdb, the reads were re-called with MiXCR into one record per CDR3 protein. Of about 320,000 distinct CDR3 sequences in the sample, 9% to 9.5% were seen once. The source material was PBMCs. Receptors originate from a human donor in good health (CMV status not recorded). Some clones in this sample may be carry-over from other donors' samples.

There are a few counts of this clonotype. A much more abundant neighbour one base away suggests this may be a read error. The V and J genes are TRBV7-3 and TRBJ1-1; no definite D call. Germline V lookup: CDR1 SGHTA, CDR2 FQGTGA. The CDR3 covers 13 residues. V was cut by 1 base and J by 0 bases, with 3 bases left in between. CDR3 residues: CASSLMLNTEAFF. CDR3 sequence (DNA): TGTGCCAGCAGCTTAATGTTGAACACTGAAGCTTTCTTT.

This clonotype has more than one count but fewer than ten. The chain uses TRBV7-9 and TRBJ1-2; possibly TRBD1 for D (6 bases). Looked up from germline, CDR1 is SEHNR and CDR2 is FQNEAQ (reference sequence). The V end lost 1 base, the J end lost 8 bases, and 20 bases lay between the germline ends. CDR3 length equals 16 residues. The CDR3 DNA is TGTGCCAGCAGCTTAGTGGCCGCGGGGGGCCACCTGGGCTACACCTTC. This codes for CASSLVAAGGHLGYTF.

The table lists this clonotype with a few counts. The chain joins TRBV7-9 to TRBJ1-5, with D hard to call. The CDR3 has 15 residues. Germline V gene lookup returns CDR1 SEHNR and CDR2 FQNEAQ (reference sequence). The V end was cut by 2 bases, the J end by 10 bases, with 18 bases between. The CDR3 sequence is CASSLSGLGVGPQHF. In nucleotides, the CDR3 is TGTGCCAGCAGCTTAAGTGGACTGGGAGTGGGTCCCCAGCATTTT.

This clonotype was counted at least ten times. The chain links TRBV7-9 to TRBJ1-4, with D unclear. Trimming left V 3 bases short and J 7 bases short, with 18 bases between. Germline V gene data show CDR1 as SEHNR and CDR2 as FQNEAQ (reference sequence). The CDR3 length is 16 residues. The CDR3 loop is CASSLLETPLGEKLFF. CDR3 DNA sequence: TGTGCCAGCAGCTTGCTAGAGACACCCCTAGGTGAAAAACTGTTTTTT.

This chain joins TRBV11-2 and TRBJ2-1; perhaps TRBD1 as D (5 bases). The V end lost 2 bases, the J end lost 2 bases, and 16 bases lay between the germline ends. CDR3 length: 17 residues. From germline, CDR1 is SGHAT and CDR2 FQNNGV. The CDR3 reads CASSLIIRQPTYNEQFF. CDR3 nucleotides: TGTGCCAGCAGCTTAATAATAAGACAGCCTACCTACAATGAGCAGTTCTTC.

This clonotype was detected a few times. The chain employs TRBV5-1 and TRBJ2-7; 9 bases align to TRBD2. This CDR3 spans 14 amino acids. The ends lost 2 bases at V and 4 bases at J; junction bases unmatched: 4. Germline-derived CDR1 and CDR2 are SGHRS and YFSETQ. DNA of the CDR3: TGCGCCAGCAGCTTTTGGCGGGAGGGTTACGAGCAGTACTTC. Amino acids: CASSFWREGYEQYF.

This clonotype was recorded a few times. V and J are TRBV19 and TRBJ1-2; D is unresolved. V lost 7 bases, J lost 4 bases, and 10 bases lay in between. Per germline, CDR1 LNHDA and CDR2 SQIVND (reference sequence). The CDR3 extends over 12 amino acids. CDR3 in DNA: TGTGCCAGTAAGGACCTGTCCTATGGCTACACCTTC. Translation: CASKDLSYGYTF.

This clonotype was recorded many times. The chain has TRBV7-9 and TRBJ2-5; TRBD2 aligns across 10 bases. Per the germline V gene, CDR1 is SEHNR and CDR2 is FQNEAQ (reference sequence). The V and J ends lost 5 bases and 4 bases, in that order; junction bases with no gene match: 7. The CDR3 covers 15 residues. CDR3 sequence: CASSGAGGRGETQYF. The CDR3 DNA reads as TGTGCCAGCAGCGGAGCGGGGGGGAGAGGAGAGACCCAGTACTTC.

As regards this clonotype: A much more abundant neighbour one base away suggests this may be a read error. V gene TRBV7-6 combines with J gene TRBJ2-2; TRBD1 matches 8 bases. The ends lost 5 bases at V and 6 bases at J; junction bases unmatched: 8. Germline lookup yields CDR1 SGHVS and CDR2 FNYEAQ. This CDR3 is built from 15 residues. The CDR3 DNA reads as TGTGCCAGCAGCCCGCTCGACAGGGGATCCGGGGAGCTGTTTTTT. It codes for CASSPLDRGSGELFF.

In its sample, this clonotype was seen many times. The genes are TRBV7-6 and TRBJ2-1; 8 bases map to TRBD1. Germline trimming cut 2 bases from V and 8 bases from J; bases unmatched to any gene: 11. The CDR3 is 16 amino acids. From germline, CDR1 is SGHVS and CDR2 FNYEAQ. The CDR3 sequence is CASSLFPGQGGDEQFF. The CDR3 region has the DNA TGTGCCAGCAGCTTATTCCCCGGACAGGGAGGCGATGAGCAGTTCTTC.

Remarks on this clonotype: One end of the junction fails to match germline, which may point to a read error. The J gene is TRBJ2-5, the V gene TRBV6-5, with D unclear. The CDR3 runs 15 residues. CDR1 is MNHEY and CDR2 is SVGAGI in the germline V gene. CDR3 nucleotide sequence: TGTGCCAGCAGTTACTCATTCCTCCACCAGGAGACCCAGTACTTC. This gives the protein CASSYSFLHQETQYF.

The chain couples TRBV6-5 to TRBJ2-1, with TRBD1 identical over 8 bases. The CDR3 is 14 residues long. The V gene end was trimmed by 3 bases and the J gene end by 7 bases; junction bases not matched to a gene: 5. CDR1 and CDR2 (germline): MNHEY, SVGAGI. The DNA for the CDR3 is TGTGCCAGCAGTTATAGACAGGGGTTAAATGAGCAGTTCTTC. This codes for CASSYRQGLNEQFF.

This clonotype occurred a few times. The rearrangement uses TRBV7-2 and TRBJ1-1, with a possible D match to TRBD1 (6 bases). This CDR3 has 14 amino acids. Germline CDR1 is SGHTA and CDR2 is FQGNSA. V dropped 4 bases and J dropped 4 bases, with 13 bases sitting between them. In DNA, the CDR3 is TGTGCCAGCAGCTCACAGGGTTGGGGCACTGAAGCTTTCTTT. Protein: CASSSQGWGTEAFF. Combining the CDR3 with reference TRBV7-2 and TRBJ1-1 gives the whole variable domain GAGVSQSPSNKVTEKGKDVELRCDPISGHTALYWYRQSLGQGLEFLIYFQGNSAPDKSGLPSDRFSAERTGGSVSTLTIQRTQQEDSAVYLCASSSQGWGTEAFFGQGTRLTVV.